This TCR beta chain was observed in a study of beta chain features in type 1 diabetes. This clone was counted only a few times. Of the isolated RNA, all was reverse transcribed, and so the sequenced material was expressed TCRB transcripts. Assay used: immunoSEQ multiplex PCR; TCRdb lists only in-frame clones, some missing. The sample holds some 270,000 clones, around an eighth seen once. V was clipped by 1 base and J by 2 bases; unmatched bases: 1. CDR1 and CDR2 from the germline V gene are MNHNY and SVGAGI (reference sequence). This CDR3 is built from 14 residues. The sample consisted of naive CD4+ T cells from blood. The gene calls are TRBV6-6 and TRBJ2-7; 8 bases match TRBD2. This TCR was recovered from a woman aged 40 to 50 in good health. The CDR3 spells CASSYLRGAYEQYF. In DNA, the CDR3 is TGTGCCAGCAGTTACTTGCGGGGGGCCTACGAGCAGTACTTC.